The 16 T cell receptor beta chains reported below all come from one sample, sequenced in a study of shared clonotypes between healthy human individuals. Produced via immunoSEQ multiplex PCR; TCRdb's table is partial and in-frame only. Among 950,000 to 1,300,000 clones listed, 65% to 80% were seen once. The sequenced sample consisted of memory CD4+ T cells sorted from blood. Subset here: CD45RA-negative fraction. These receptors came from a young man in good health.

The rearrangement uses TRBV30 and TRBJ1-1; 7 positions match TRBD1. Per germline, CDR1 GTSNPN and CDR2 SVGIG (reference sequence). This CDR3 comprises 12 residues. J lost 7 bases, V lost 6 bases, and 8 bases had no gene match. The CDR3 nucleotides read TGTGCCTGCCGGGACAGCTCCAGTGAAGCTTTCTTT. It codes for CACRDSSSEAFF.

V gene TRBV9 combines with J gene TRBJ2-2; no firm D call. Deletions cut 0 bases from V and 7 bases from J, with 4 bases between. This CDR3 has 12 amino acids. The germline gives CDR1 SGDLS, CDR2 YYNGEE. CDR3 coding DNA: TGTGCCAGCAGCGTAGAGGGCGGGGAGCTGTTTTTT. Translation: CASSVEGGELFF.

Of note for this clone: At one of its ends the junction is not consistent with the germline gene, which may arise from a read error. The rearrangement joins TRBV7-7 to TRBJ2-3, with 12 bases aligning to TRBD1. The CDR3 is made up of 16 amino acids. Germline CDR1 SSHAT, CDR2 FNYEAQ (reference sequence). The CDR3 sequence is CASSLGDRGQTDTQYF. DNA of the CDR3: TGTGCTAGCAGCTTAGGGGACAGGGGGCAGACAGATACGCAGTATTTT.

The V and J genes are TRBV5-1 and TRBJ2-7; D gene unclear. CDR1 and CDR2 from the germline V gene are SGHRS and YFSETQ. The CDR3 spans 14 residues. V lost 1 base and J lost 0, with 8 bases in between. The CDR3: CASSLRVSSYEQYF. CDR3 sequence (DNA): TGCGCCAGCAGCTTGCGGGTGAGCTCCTACGAGCAGTACTTC. Based on the CDR3 plus reference TRBV5-1 and TRBJ2-7, the full variable domain is KAGVTQTPRYLIKTRGQQVTLSCSPISGHRSVSWYQQTPGQGLQFLFEYFSETQRNKGNFPGRFSGRQFSNSRSEMNVSTLELGDSALYLCASSLRVSSYEQYFGPGTRLTVT.

Concerning this clone: The sample carries other DNA sequences with the same CDR3. The V and J genes are TRBV9 and TRBJ2-1; 12 bases agree with TRBD2. V lost 4 bases, J lost 4 bases, and 6 bases stayed unmatched. The CDR3 contains 16 residues. Germline V gives CDR1 SGDLS, CDR2 YYNGEE. In nucleotides, the CDR3 is TGTGCCAGCAGCCCCCTAGCGGGAGGGATGTACAATGAGCAGTTCTTC. This gives the protein CASSPLAGGMYNEQFF.

The V gene is TRBV10-1, the J gene TRBJ2-2; TRBD1 might be the D (7 bases). The CDR3 sequence is 14 residues long. Trimming removed 6 bases from V and 4 bases from J, with 12 bases in between. CDR1 is WNHNN, CDR2 SYGVQD, per germline (reference sequence). The CDR3 sequence: CASSPGGGTGELFF. The CDR3 coding sequence is TGCGCCAGCAGCCCAGGGGGAGGCACCGGGGAGCTGTTTTTT.

This CDR3 reads CASSYASPGRVGYTF. CDR3 coding DNA: TGTGCCAGCAGTTACGCCTCCCCTGGGAGGGTAGGCTACACCTTC. The V gene is TRBV6-5, the J gene TRBJ1-2; no firm D call. Germline lookup yields CDR1 MNHEY and CDR2 SVGAGI. Deletions cut 2 bases from V and 8 bases from J, with 18 bases between. The length of the CDR3 is 15 residues.

The chain is built from TRBV11-3 and TRBJ2-1; TRBD2 matches 12 bases. The CDR3 spans 16 residues. Germline values: CDR1 SGHNT, CDR2 YENEEA. Trimming took 0 bases from V and 10 from J; bases not matched to a gene: 7. CDR3 in amino acids: CASSLDSSGGAREQFF. The DNA of the CDR3 is TGTGCCAGCAGCTTAGATTCTAGCGGGGGGGCCAGGGAGCAGTTCTTC.

This clone was observed a single time. The germline gene is not matched at one end of the junction; a read error may be the cause. J is TRBJ1-2 and V is TRBV6-5; 9 positions agree with TRBD1. Germline V gene data show CDR1 as MNHEY and CDR2 as SVGAGI. The CDR3 runs 15 residues. CDR3 amino acids: CARRSTGGANYGYTF. The CDR3 DNA reads TGTGCCCGCAGATCAACAGGGGGCGCGAACTATGGCTACACCTTC.

The chain couples TRBV30 to TRBJ2-6; D is unresolved. Deletions cut 5 bases from V and 0 bases from J, with 5 bases between. Germline assignment: CDR1 GTSNPN and CDR2 SVGIG (reference sequence). This CDR3 region has 13 residues. For the CDR3, the DNA is TGTGCCTGGCAGGCCTCTGGGGCCAACGTCCTGACTTTC. It yields the protein CAWQASGANVLTF.

V gene TRBV28 combines with J gene TRBJ2-5, with D tentatively TRBD1 or TRBD2 (5 bases each). Per germline, CDR1 MDHEN and CDR2 SYDVKM. V was trimmed by 3 bases and J by 5 bases, leaving 13 bases between them. This CDR3 spans 14 amino acids. CDR3 nucleotide sequence: TGTGCCAGCAGTTTCCCGGGGTGGGGGGAGACCCAGTACTTC. Translating it yields CASSFPGWGETQYF.

This clone was picked up a small number of times. Compared with germline, one end of the junction differs, possibly owing to a read error. The same CDR3 can be traced to other DNA sequences in this sample. The chain couples TRBV6-5 to TRBJ2-1; no reliable D call. Germline V lookup: CDR1 MNHEY, CDR2 SVGAGI. This CDR3 contains 10 residues. This CDR3 reads CASGYNEQFF. The DNA of the CDR3 is TGTGCCAGCGGTTACAATGAGCAGTTCTTC.

The chain uses TRBV13 and TRBJ2-7; D is uncertain. The germline V gene has CDR1 PRHDT and CDR2 FYEKMQ (reference sequence). V lost 5 bases, J lost 7 bases, and 12 bases lay in between. CDR3 length equals 12 residues. CDR3: CASSPGAREQYF. The DNA for the CDR3 is TGTGCCAGCAGCCCTGGAGCGCGGGAGCAGTACTTC. The full variable domain, completed using reference TRBV13 and TRBJ2-7, is AAGVIQSPRHLIKEKRETATLKCYPIPRHDTVYWYQQGPGQDPQFLISFYEKMQSDKGSIPDRFSAQQFSDYHSELNMSSLELGDSALYFCASSPGAREQYFGPGTRLTVT.

This clone was observed once. The CDR3: CASSLGGPGQKAFF. DNA of the CDR3: TGTGCCAGCAGCTTGGGGGGGCCGGGACAGAAAGCTTTCTTT. The chain employs TRBV5-4 and TRBJ1-1; 7 nucleotides align to TRBD1. J gave up 9 bases and V 0 bases, and 8 bases lay outside the gene matches. Looked up from germline, CDR1 is SGHNT and CDR2 is YYREEE (reference sequence). The CDR3 extends over 14 amino acids.

This chain joins TRBV10-3 and TRBJ2-2; 9 positions agree with TRBD1. This CDR3 region has 15 residues. The germline V gene has CDR1 ENHRY and CDR2 SYGVKD. V lost 7 bases, J lost 5 bases, and 8 bases stayed unmatched. CDR3 DNA: TGTGCCATCAATACGGGACAGGGAGGAACCGGGGAGCTGTTTTTT. Protein product: CAINTGQGGTGELFF.

The chain is built from TRBV10-3 and TRBJ1-1; a possible D gene is TRBD1 (6 bases). V shed 6 bases and J shed 3 bases, with 20 bases lying between them. This CDR3 region has 16 residues. Germline CDR1 is ENHRY and CDR2 is SYGVKD. The CDR3 nucleotides are TGTGCCATCAGCGCCTGGGGACGGGGGGGGCACACTGAAGCTTTCTTT. This encodes CAISAWGRGGHTEAFF.